This T cell receptor beta chain was documented in a study of vaccination and CD4 T cells after COVID-19. As to treatment: roughly ten-day PBMC culture with coronavirus spike peptide pools or control peptides (ViraFEST assay). T cells were expanded with peptide pools, and expanded clonotypes were identified by TCR sequencing. Sequence data for DNA of cultured CD4+ T cells were generated by the Oncomine TCR Beta short-read assay. TCRdb ran MiXCR on the PCR reads and lists one entry per CDR3 protein. The repertoire consists of 23,000 or so distinct CDR3 sequences, with roughly two thirds occurring once and the leading ten covering about a fifth. The count of this clonotype is one. Its antigen is unidentified. V dropped 10 bases and J dropped 5; count of bases not matched to a gene: 11. There are 13 residues in the CDR3. In germline, CDR1 is MNHNS, CDR2 SASEGT.

The sequencing here drew on CD4+ T cells from blood, cultured in vitro, taken after SARS-CoV-2 vaccination. This sequence joins TRBV6-1 and TRBJ2-7; TRBD1 matches 7 bases. The receptor was isolated from a human donor who received a COVID-19 vaccine. The CDR3 DNA is TGTGCCACAAGTACCCTAGGGGGCGACGAGCAGTACTTC. It codes for CATSTLGGDEQYF.